Sequencing of this T cell receptor beta chain was carried out in a study of intratumoral heterogeneity in liver cancer. Profiled with immunoSEQ multiplex PCR; TCRdb holds only in-frame clones, not every one. The repertoire includes around 5,400 clones, 68% of them detected once, and 22% sits in the top ten. This clone was counted between two and nine times. Sequencing used tumor-adjacent normal tissue, obtained before any cancer treatment. The clonotype comes from a man between 65 and 80 years old with hepatocellular carcinoma.

The chain's CDR3 is CSVVEVIGEQYF. CDR3 nucleotide sequence: TGCAGCGTTGTGGAGGTGATTGGGGAGCAGTACTTC. The J gene is TRBJ2-7, the V gene TRBV29-1; perhaps TRBD2 as D (5 bases). The CDR3 length is 12 residues. Per the germline V gene, CDR1 is SQVTM and CDR2 is ANQGSEA. The germline V and J ends were trimmed by 4 bases and 7 bases, with 14 bases remaining between them.